These 17 T cell receptor beta chains share one sample of origin, sequenced in a study of cytomegalovirus exposure and HLA in healthy donors. With 60 Vbeta and 13 Jbeta primers, the PCR was carried out. Here immunoSEQ multiplex PCR was the method, and the copy in TCRdb shows in-frame clones only, minus some. The sample shows about 150,000 clones, over 70% of them seen only once. What was sequenced was PBMCs. Receptor source: a male donor in good health and CMV-seronegative.

The chain uses TRBV30 and TRBJ2-1; D unclear. This CDR3 spans 11 amino acids. Germline lookup yields CDR1 GTSNPN and CDR2 SVGIG (reference sequence). Between the trimmed V and J ends, which lost 5 bases and 2 bases, there was a span of 4 bases. In nucleotides, the CDR3 is TGTGCCTGGGCAGCCTACAATGAGCAGTTCTTC. Translating it yields CAWAAYNEQFF.

This clone was observed a few times. The rearrangement links TRBV27 to TRBJ1-5, with TRBD1 as a possible D gene (6 bases). Per the germline V gene, CDR1 is MNHEY and CDR2 is SMNVEV (reference sequence). With 5 bases removed from V and 3 bases from J, the gap between germline ends came to 11 bases. The CDR3 contains 14 residues. The CDR3 here is CASSRGADNQPQHF. The CDR3 DNA sequence: TGTGCCAGCAGTCGGGGGGCGGACAATCAGCCCCAGCATTTT.

This sequence joins TRBV7-2 and TRBJ2-7, with 7 bases fitting TRBD1. The CDR3 loop spans 15 amino acids. The germline V gene has CDR1 SGHTA and CDR2 FQGNSA. V trimming: 5 bases; J trimming: 0 bases; junction bases outside the gene matches: 7. CDR3 sequence reads: CASSTTGVPSYEQYF. In DNA form, the CDR3 reads TGTGCCAGCAGCACAACAGGGGTACCCTCCTACGAGCAGTACTTC.

This chain connects TRBV2 to TRBJ1-1, with D maybe TRBD1 (6 bases). The CDR3 spans 15 residues. In germline, CDR1 is SNHLY, CDR2 FYNNEI. Trimming shortened V by 5 bases and J by 0 bases, and 13 bases separated the two germline ends. The CDR3 sequence is CASSLTGGMNTEAFF. DNA for the CDR3: TGTGCCAGCAGTCTGACAGGCGGAATGAACACTGAAGCTTTCTTT.

The chain carries TRBV2 and TRBJ1-5; 11 positions agree with TRBD1. Germline V gene sequence: CDR1 SNHLY, CDR2 FYNNEI. After removal of 7 bases from V and 1 base from J, the junction contained 3 bases not matched to a gene. This CDR3 has 15 amino acids. The CDR3 sequence: CASNGQGASNQPQHF. The CDR3 DNA reads as TGTGCCAGCAACGGACAGGGGGCGAGCAATCAGCCCCAGCATTTT. The whole variable domain, filled in from reference TRBV2 and TRBJ1-5, reads EPEVTQTPSHQVTQMGQEVILRCVPISNHLYFYWYRQILGQKVEFLVSFYNNEISEKSEIFDDQFSVERPDGSNFTLKIRSTKLEDSAMYFCASNGQGASNQPQHFGDGTRLSIL.

The J gene is TRBJ1-1, the V gene TRBV7-6, with 7 bases matching TRBD1. After removal of 4 bases from V and 1 base from J, the junction contained 9 bases not matched to a gene. Germline CDR1 reads SGHVS; CDR2 reads FNYEAQ. The CDR3 is 16 residues long. The CDR3 DNA sequence: TGTGCCAGCAGCTCCCCAGGGGGTGGGGGGAACACTGAAGCTTTCTTT. It codes for CASSSPGGGGNTEAFF.

This clone was recorded only once. The V call is TRBV11-1, the J call TRBJ1-6, with D perhaps matching TRBD1 (6 bases). Germline CDR1 SGHAT, CDR2 FQDESV (reference sequence). V was clipped by 3 bases and J by 9 bases, with 12 bases between them. This CDR3 spans 14 amino acids. CDR3 in DNA: TGTGCCAGCAGCTTGGGGGCAAGGCGTTCACCCCTCCACTTT. Amino acid sequence: CASSLGARRSPLHF.

The chain joins TRBV6-5 to TRBJ2-7, with D maybe TRBD1 (5 bases). The CDR3 sequence is 12 residues long. From germline, CDR1 is MNHEY and CDR2 SVGAGI. Trimming removed 8 bases from V and 2 bases from J, with 10 bases in between. CDR3 nucleotide sequence: TGTGCCAGCTTGGGGCCTGCCTACGAGCAGTACTTC. Protein product: CASLGPAYEQYF.

V and J are TRBV4-1 and TRBJ2-5; possible D gene TRBD1, 6 bases. Trimming took 0 bases from V and 1 from J, leaving 12 bases between them. The CDR3 consists of 16 residues. CDR1 MGHRA and CDR2 YSYEKL come from the germline V gene. CDR3 amino acids: CASSQEVGRGQETQYF. The CDR3 DNA reads TGCGCCAGCAGCCAAGAAGTCGGCAGGGGCCAAGAGACCCAGTACTTC.

This chain connects TRBV6-6 to TRBJ2-7, with 12 bases identical to TRBD2. Germline V CDR1 and CDR2: MNHNY, SVGAGI (reference sequence). Unmatched junction bases numbered 8, after V lost 4 bases and J lost 7 bases. This CDR3 spans 15 amino acids. CDR3 region: CASSFPSGGAEEQYF. The CDR3 nucleotides are TGTGCCAGCAGTTTCCCTAGCGGGGGGGCAGAAGAGCAGTACTTC.

The V gene is TRBV19, the J gene TRBJ1-3, with D tentatively TRBD1 (5 bases). Germline V CDR1 and CDR2: LNHDA, SQIVND (reference sequence). This CDR3 comprises 13 residues. The ends were cut back, 6 bases at V and 1 base at J, with 7 bases in the middle. CDR3 sequence: CASSRESGNTIYF. The CDR3 DNA reads TGTGCCAGTAGCAGGGAATCTGGAAACACCATATATTTT.

The chain joins TRBV28 to TRBJ2-3; possibly TRBD2 for D (6 bases). The CDR3 contains 17 residues. Germline V gene lookup returns CDR1 MDHEN and CDR2 SYDVKM. Trimming took 3 bases from V and 5 from J, leaving 21 bases between them. In DNA, the CDR3 is TGTGCCAGCAGTTTGCCCCTCAAAATAGCGGCTGGAGATACGCAGTATTTT. This gives the protein CASSLPLKIAAGDTQYF.

This clone was seen a few times. Other DNA sequences from this sample encode an identical CDR3 as well. The chain links TRBV7-9 to TRBJ2-7; the D gene is possibly TRBD1 (5 bases). CDR3 length: 12 residues. V lost 3 bases, J lost 4 bases, and 7 bases lay in between. Germline CDR1 and CDR2: SEHNR and FQNEAQ (reference sequence). In DNA, the CDR3 is TGTGCCAGCAGCTTCGACAGTTACGAGCAGTACTTC. It specifies CASSFDSYEQYF.

This chain joins TRBV28 and TRBJ1-6, with D hard to call. Deletions cut 3 bases from V and 5 bases from J, with 23 bases between. The CDR3 covers 19 residues. Per germline, CDR1 MDHEN and CDR2 SYDVKM. The CDR3 reads CASSFGSFGRGRDNSPLHF. CDR3 nucleotide sequence: TGTGCCAGCAGTTTTGGATCGTTCGGCCGGGGTCGGGATAATTCACCCCTCCACTTT. The full variable domain, with the rest looked up from reference TRBV28 and TRBJ1-6, is DVKVTQSSRYLVKRTGEKVFLECVQDMDHENMFWYRQDPGLGLRLIYFSYDVKMKEKGDIPEGYSVSREKKERFSLILESASTNQTSMYLCASSFGSFGRGRDNSPLHFGNGTRLTVT.

This chain connects TRBV6-5 to TRBJ2-7; 9 positions agree with TRBD1. The germline V gene encodes CDR1 MNHEY and CDR2 SVGAGI. V shed 2 bases and J 1 base; nucleotides not matched to a gene: 3. CDR3 length: 15 amino acids. CDR3 sequence reads: CASSYQDRGSYEQYF. CDR3 DNA sequence: TGTGCCAGCAGTTACCAGGACAGGGGTTCCTACGAGCAGTACTTC.

This chain uses TRBV6-5 with TRBJ2-7; unclear D gene. The germline gives CDR1 MNHEY, CDR2 SVGAGI. Trimming removed 0 bases from V and 0 bases from J, with 9 bases in between. The CDR3 extends over 15 amino acids. The CDR3 DNA follows: TGTGCCAGCAGTTACTCGGGCATTCGCTCCTACGAGCAGTACTTC. Encoded protein: CASSYSGIRSYEQYF.

This chain uses TRBV7-2 with TRBJ2-1, with D unresolved. Germline values: CDR1 SGHTA, CDR2 FQGNSA. The V gene lost 4 bases and the J gene lost 7 bases, with 17 bases spanning the gap. This CDR3 region has 15 residues. CDR3 coding DNA: TGTGCCAGCAGCTCCCGACTCCCTACAATGAATGAGCAGTTCTTC. This sequence encodes CASSSRLPTMNEQFF.